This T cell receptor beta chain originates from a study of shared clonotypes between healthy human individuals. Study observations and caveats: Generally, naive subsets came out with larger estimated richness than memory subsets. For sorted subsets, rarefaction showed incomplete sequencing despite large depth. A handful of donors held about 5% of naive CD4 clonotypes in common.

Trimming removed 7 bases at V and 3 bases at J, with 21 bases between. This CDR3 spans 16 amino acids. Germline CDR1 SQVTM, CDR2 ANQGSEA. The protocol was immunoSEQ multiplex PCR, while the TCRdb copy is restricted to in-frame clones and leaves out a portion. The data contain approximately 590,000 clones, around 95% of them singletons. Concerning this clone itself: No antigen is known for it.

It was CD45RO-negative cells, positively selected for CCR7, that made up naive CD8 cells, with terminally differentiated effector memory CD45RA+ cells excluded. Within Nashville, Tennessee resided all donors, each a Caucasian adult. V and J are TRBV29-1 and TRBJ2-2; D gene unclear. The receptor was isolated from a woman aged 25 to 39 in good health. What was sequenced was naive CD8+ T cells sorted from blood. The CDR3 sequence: CSAERDNGVYTGELFF. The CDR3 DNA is TGCAGCGCCGAACGCGACAATGGCGTTTACACCGGGGAGCTGTTTTTT.